This TCR beta chain was sequenced for a study of T cells after posttransplantation cyclophosphamide. Sequencing used immunoSEQ multiplex PCR; TCRdb keeps in-frame clones, though not all of them. The table has approximately 32,000 clones, over 85% seen once. This TCR was sampled from a middle-aged woman with a blood cancer, CMV-positive, and with a related stem cell donor. Sequencing was performed on PBMCs.

The CDR3 bases are TGCGCCAGCAGCCAAGATAAGGGGGCGAGTACTGAAGCTTTCTTT. Translated: CASSQDKGASTEAFF. The chain employs TRBV4-1 and TRBJ1-1; 7 bases map to TRBD1. Germline loops: CDR1 MGHRA, CDR2 YSYEKL. The ends lost 0 bases at V and 5 bases at J; junction bases unmatched: 6. The CDR3 totals 15 residues.